Following are 9 T cell receptor beta chains from one sample sequenced in a study of blood T cell repertoires in COVID-19. The method was immunoSEQ multiplex PCR; TCRdb's version includes in-frame clones alone and lacks a portion of them. The sample yields some 670,000 clones, approximately 90% seen once. Input material: peripheral blood. Receptors were obtained from a woman between 18 and 29 years old with acute or convalescent COVID-19.

The chain couples TRBV2 to TRBJ1-6; 7 bases are shared with TRBD1. From germline, CDR1 is SNHLY and CDR2 FYNNEI. The CDR3 spans 13 residues. With 4 bases clipped from V and 9 bases from J, the junction kept 3 bases outside the gene matches. The CDR3 loop reads CASSGDSRSPLHF. The CDR3 nucleotides are TGTGCCAGCAGTGGGGACAGCCGTTCACCCCTCCACTTT.

The V and J genes are TRBV12-3 or TRBV12-4 and TRBJ1-3; no definite D call. The V end was cut by 4 bases, the J end by 5 bases, with 9 bases between. This CDR3 region has 13 residues. The CDR3 DNA is TGTGCCAGCAGTTCCCGCGGGAGAAACACCATATATTTT. Translated: CASSSRGRNTIYF.

The V and J genes are TRBV28 and TRBJ1-4; perhaps TRBD1 as D (5 bases). Germline CDR1 MDHEN, CDR2 SYDVKM. V lost 5 bases to trimming and J lost 2 bases, with 12 bases between them. The CDR3 runs 15 residues. The CDR3 here is CASSLQGATNEKLFF. The CDR3 region has the DNA TGTGCCAGCAGTCTTCAGGGCGCGACTAATGAAAAACTGTTTTTT.

This chain joins TRBV5-1 and TRBJ2-5; 8 bases line up with TRBD1. The CDR3 has 14 residues. Germline V CDR1 and CDR2: SGHRS, YFSETQ. J was trimmed by 3 bases and V by 4 bases; bases with no gene match: 5. This CDR3 is CASSHQGAKETQYF. In nucleotides, the CDR3 is TGCGCCAGCAGCCATCAGGGGGCAAAAGAGACCCAGTACTTC.

Only one count was recorded for this clone. This rearrangement joins TRBV19 to TRBJ1-2, with D uncertain. V was pared by 3 bases and J by 2 bases, with 10 bases between. The length of the CDR3 is 14 residues. The germline V gene has CDR1 LNHDA and CDR2 SQIVND (reference sequence). The CDR3 here is CASSIPPPNYGYTF. In DNA, the CDR3 is TGTGCCAGTAGTATCCCTCCTCCCAACTATGGCTACACCTTC.

The CDR3 nucleotides read TGTGCCACCCAAGACAGGGGGCGAGGCGCTGAAGCTTTCTTT. Protein: CATQDRGRGAEAFF. The chain has TRBV24-1 and TRBJ1-1, with 10 nucleotides matching TRBD1. The J segment lost 6 bases and the V segment lost 9 bases, leaving 9 bases of the junction unmatched. CDR1 is KGHDR and CDR2 is SFDVKD in the germline V gene. The CDR3 length is 14 residues.

For the CDR3, the DNA is TGTGCCAGCAGTCCTTGGGGGGACACTGAAGCTTTCTTT. Translated: CASSPWGDTEAFF. The V gene is TRBV7-6, the J gene TRBJ1-1; a possible D gene is TRBD1 (5 bases). The V and J ends lost 6 bases and 3 bases respectively, with 11 bases between them. This CDR3 region has 13 residues. Germline V gene sequence: CDR1 SGHVS, CDR2 FNYEAQ.

The chain couples TRBV24-1 to TRBJ2-7, with D possibly matching TRBD2 (5 bases). Germline CDR1 is KGHDR and CDR2 is SFDVKD. This CDR3 is built from 16 residues. V lost 3 bases to trimming and J lost 3 bases, with 17 bases between them. DNA of the CDR3: TGTGCCACCAGTGATCGGAGGTCAGAACCTCACTACGAGCAGTACTTC. As protein: CATSDRRSEPHYEQYF.

The V gene is TRBV4-3, the J gene TRBJ1-6; 7 nucleotides align to TRBD1. CDR1 and CDR2 from the germline V gene are LGHNA and YSLEER. The V gene end was trimmed by 0 bases and the J gene end by 9 bases; junction bases not matched to a gene: 8. The CDR3 is 16 amino acids. CDR3 coding DNA: TGCGCCAGCAGCCAAGATCTAAGGGGGCGAGGTTCACCCCTCCACTTT. Amino acid sequence: CASSQDLRGRGSPLHF.